Presented here are 20 T cell receptor beta chains from one specimen sequenced in a study of early T cells in non-severe SARS-CoV-2 infection. TCRdb ran MiXCR on the 5' RACE reads and lists one entry per CDR3 protein. The sample holds fewer than 50,000 distinct CDR3 sequences, around 6% seen once. Material: whole blood, obtained at baseline. These receptors all come from an adult who was a healthcare worker with PCR-confirmed SARS-CoV-2 infection or an uninfected control (not recorded which).

The sample holds a few counts of this clonotype. The chain recombines TRBV29-1 with TRBJ2-1; D call uncertain. The CDR3 totals 14 residues. Germline-derived CDR1 and CDR2 are SQVTM and ANQGSEA. Trimming pared 5 bases from V and 0 bases from J, leaving 11 bases between. The CDR3 region is CSVPGLSSYNEQFF. The DNA of the CDR3 is TGCAGCGTTCCGGGCCTTAGCTCCTACAATGAGCAGTTCTTC.

With regard to this clonotype: A much larger clone differs from this one at a single base, so this may be a read error. This CDR3 fails to terminate in the conserved phenylalanine or tryptophan, so it likely reflects a read error. The chain has TRBV28 and TRBJ2-5; D remains unclear. The CDR3 runs 9 residues. The germline V gene encodes CDR1 MDHEN and CDR2 SYDVKM. CDR3 in amino acids: CAVVETQYS. CDR3 DNA: TGTGCGGTTGTAGAGACCCAGTACTCC.

This clonotype was counted a few times. V and J are TRBV27 and TRBJ1-6; D unresolved. Germline values: CDR1 MNHEY, CDR2 SMNVEV (reference sequence). The CDR3 length is 14 residues. Trimming cost V 5 bases and J 14 bases, with 19 bases left between them. The CDR3 sequence: CASSLTDPDTSLHF. CDR3 nucleotides: TGTGCCAGCAGTCTAACCGACCCTGACACTTCCCTCCACTTT.

This clonotype has a count of ten or more. The gene calls are TRBV28 and TRBJ2-5; D gene ambiguous. With 3 bases removed from V and 2 bases from J, the gap between germline ends came to 10 bases. The V gene's germline CDR1 is MDHEN and CDR2 SYDVKM. The CDR3 length is 14 residues. Here the CDR3 DNA reads TGTGCCAGCAGTTTCTCCGGGCATCAAGAGACCCAGTACTTC. It encodes CASSFSGHQETQYF. Complete variable domain (other parts from reference TRBV28 and TRBJ2-5): DVKVTQSSRYLVKRTGEKVFLECVQDMDHENMFWYRQDPGLGLRLIYFSYDVKMKEKGDIPEGYSVSREKKERFSLILESASTNQTSMYLCASSFSGHQETQYFGPGTRLLVL.

This clonotype was seen many times. The chain couples TRBV12-3 or TRBV12-4 to TRBJ1-1, with D perhaps matching TRBD1 (6 bases). CDR3 length: 13 amino acids. Trimming left V 3 bases short and J 6 bases short, with 11 bases between. The CDR3: CASSFKGVPEAFF. The CDR3 bases are TGTGCCAGCAGTTTTAAGGGGGTCCCTGAAGCTTTCTTT.

This clonotype was detected ten times or more. J is TRBJ1-2 and V is TRBV7-2, with D possibly being TRBD1 (5 bases). This CDR3 has 14 residues. V was trimmed by 1 base and J by 4 bases, leaving 10 bases between them. Germline V CDR1 and CDR2: SGHTA, FQGNSA. The DNA for the CDR3 is TGTGCCAGCAGCTTAGATCAGGGTAGCTATGGCTACACCTTC. This translates into CASSLDQGSYGYTF.

This clonotype was observed a handful of times. The chain employs TRBV7-9 and TRBJ2-1; TRBD1 matches 8 bases. The CDR3 extends over 14 amino acids. Germline V gives CDR1 SEHNR, CDR2 FQNEAQ (reference sequence). With 3 bases clipped from V and 10 bases from J, the junction kept 8 bases outside the gene matches. CDR3 in amino acids: CASSLWTGYLEQFF. In DNA, the CDR3 is TGTGCCAGCAGCTTGTGGACAGGGTACCTAGAGCAGTTCTTC.

The sample holds many counts of this clonotype. This chain joins TRBV6-6 and TRBJ2-5; D ambiguous. Germline CDR1 MNHNY, CDR2 SVGAGI (reference sequence). CDR3 length: 14 residues. Trimming removed 7 bases from V and 5 bases from J, with 17 bases in between. The CDR3 spells CASTPPANIETQYF. In DNA, the CDR3 is TGTGCCAGCACTCCCCCCGCAAATATTGAGACCCAGTACTTC.

This clonotype has at least ten counts. The chain has TRBV7-9 and TRBJ2-5, with 9 bases that match TRBD1. Germline V CDR1 and CDR2: SEHNR, FQNEAQ (reference sequence). V lost 4 bases and J lost 5; bases outside the gene matches: 8. The CDR3 has 15 residues. The CDR3 sequence is CASSSTGTGRETQYF. As DNA, the CDR3 is TGTGCCAGCAGCTCTACCGGGACAGGGAGGGAGACCCAGTACTTC.

This clonotype was found many times. This chain joins TRBV6-5 and TRBJ2-7, with a possible D match to TRBD1 (6 bases). The length of the CDR3 is 16 residues. Looked up from germline, CDR1 is MNHEY and CDR2 is SVGAGI. V lost 1 base, J lost 0 bases, and 13 bases lay in between. CDR3 sequence (DNA): TGTGCCAGCAGTTACTTGTCCAGGGGTAGCTCCTACGAGCAGTACTTC. This codes for CASSYLSRGSSYEQYF.

In this sample, this clonotype turned up many times. The chain links TRBV20-1 to TRBJ2-5; 7 bases align to TRBD2. Per the germline V gene, CDR1 is DFQATT and CDR2 is SNEGSKA (reference sequence). Trimming cost V 1 base and J 1 base; bases outside gene matches: 6. CDR3 length equals 15 residues. The CDR3 nucleotides read TGCAGTGCTAGAGTCCCCAGCGGGGCCCAAGAGACCCAGTACTTC. Translated, it gives CSARVPSGAQETQYF.

This chain connects TRBV7-3 to TRBJ2-3; the D is unclear. The CDR3 loop spans 12 amino acids. V gave up 0 bases and J gave up 6 bases, with 4 bases separating them. Per germline, CDR1 SGHTA and CDR2 FQGTGA. The CDR3 loop is CASSLTPDTQYF. CDR3 coding DNA: TGTGCCAGCAGCTTAACCCCCGATACGCAGTATTTT.

J is TRBJ1-2 and V is TRBV7-2; 9 bases are a match to TRBD1. This CDR3 region has 13 residues. Per germline, CDR1 SGHTA and CDR2 FQGNSA. V shed 2 bases, J shed 6 bases, and the junction held 1 base outside the gene matches. Here the CDR3 DNA reads TGTGCCAGCAGCTTAAGGGACAGGGATGGCTACACCTTC. It yields the protein CASSLRDRDGYTF.

This clonotype was picked up a small number of times. This chain links TRBV3-1 with TRBJ2-7; D is undetermined. CDR1 LGHDT and CDR2 YNNKEL come from the germline V gene (reference sequence). V dropped 0 bases and J dropped 2 bases, with 11 bases sitting between them. The CDR3 covers 15 residues. For the CDR3, the DNA is TGTGCCAGCAGCCAAGATCGGGTACGGGCCTACGAGCAGTACTTC. Amino acids: CASSQDRVRAYEQYF.

This clonotype has only a few counts. V is TRBV7-2 and J is TRBJ2-3; a weak D match, TRBD2 (6 bases). The CDR3 has 15 residues. V lost 0 bases and J lost 2, with 9 bases in between. CDR1 is SGHTA and CDR2 is FQGNSA in the germline V gene. CDR3: CASSLAGGNTDTQYF. The CDR3, as DNA: TGTGCCAGCAGCTTAGCGGGAGGAAACACAGATACGCAGTATTTT.

Many counts were recorded for this clonotype. The chain is built from TRBV20-1 and TRBJ2-2, with unresolved D. Germline loops: CDR1 DFQATT, CDR2 SNEGSKA (reference sequence). V gave up 0 bases and J gave up 0 bases, with 11 bases separating them. CDR3 length: 16 residues. The CDR3 reads CSARDNQATNTGELFF. In DNA, the CDR3 is TGCAGTGCTAGAGATAATCAAGCTACGAACACCGGGGAGCTGTTTTTT.

This chain uses TRBV12-5 with TRBJ1-2; D gene unclear. The germline V gene encodes CDR1 LGHNT and CDR2 FRNRAP. Between the trimmed V and J ends, which lost 4 bases and 3 bases, there was a span of 3 bases. CDR3 length: 11 residues. The CDR3 bases are TGTGCTAGTGGTTCGGACTATGGCTACACCTTC. Protein product: CASGSDYGYTF. Drawing the rest from reference TRBV12-5 and TRBJ1-2, the complete variable domain is DARVTQTPRHKVTEMGQEVTMRCQPILGHNTVFWYRQTMMQGLELLAYFRNRAPLDDSGMPKDRFSAEMPDATLATLKIQPSEPRDSAVYFCASGSDYGYTFGSGTRLTVV.

This clonotype appeared many times. The V call is TRBV7-8, the J call TRBJ1-6, with a weak D call TRBD1 (6 bases). CDR3 length: 15 amino acids. Trimming took off 6 bases at V and 7 bases at J, with 16 bases between the two ends. Germline-derived CDR1 and CDR2 are SGHVS and FQNEAQ. The CDR3 sequence: CASRGGRPGNSPLHF. CDR3 sequence (DNA): TGTGCCAGCAGGGGGGGGCGCCCAGGCAATTCACCCCTCCACTTT.

This clonotype was seen at least ten times. This chain connects TRBV29-1 to TRBJ1-2; 9 bases are shared with TRBD1. The CDR3 contains 13 residues. CDR1 SQVTM and CDR2 ANQGSEA come from the germline V gene. The J segment lost 6 bases and the V segment lost 7 bases, leaving 9 bases of the junction unmatched. DNA for the CDR3: TGCAGCGCTCGGGACAGGGAGAGCGATGGCTACACCTTC. Translation: CSARDRESDGYTF. The entire variable domain, with the rest obtained from reference TRBV29-1 and TRBJ1-2, is as follows: SAVISQKPSRDICQRGTSLTIQCQVDSQVTMMFWYRQQPGQSLTLIATANQGSEATYESGFVIDKFPISRPNLTFSTLTVSNMSPEDSSIYLCSARDRESDGYTFGSGTRLTVV.

At least ten counts were recorded for this clonotype. The gene calls are TRBV4-1 and TRBJ2-3; maybe TRBD1 (7 bases). Germline lookup yields CDR1 MGHRA and CDR2 YSYEKL. V lost 1 base and J lost 1, with 12 bases in between. The CDR3 consists of 16 residues. The CDR3 loop is CASSQGRGLGTDTQYF. The CDR3 DNA reads as TGCGCCAGCAGCCAAGGGAGGGGGCTTGGCACAGATACGCAGTATTTT.